The T cell receptor beta chain under discussion was sequenced for a study of shared clonotypes between healthy human individuals. CDR1 and CDR2 (germline): SQVTM, ANQGSEA. CDR3 size: 13 residues. V was cut by 6 bases and J by 0 bases, with 10 bases left in between. Whole-study findings and limits: How much donors shared clonotypes was expected to be affected by sequencing depth. The rarefaction results pointed to incomplete sorted-subset sequencing despite large depth.

It was roughly 200 ng DNA, about 30,000 T cell genomes, that sorted-subset replicate PCRs used. Clones were read by immunoSEQ multiplex PCR, and TCRdb kept only the in-frame ones, dropping some. The sample holds millions of clones, 85% to 95% seen once. As concerns this clone: The antigen is not known.

The V and J genes are TRBV29-1 and TRBJ2-3, with D perhaps matching TRBD2 (5 bases). The sample consisted of naive CD4+ T cells from PBMCs. Specified subset: CD45RA+ positively selected. This receptor was obtained from a man younger than 35 in good health. Some clones in this sample may be carry-over from other donors' samples. CDR3 amino acids: CSVAWTSTDTQYF. As DNA, the CDR3 is TGCAGCGTCGCCTGGACTAGCACAGATACGCAGTATTTT.